The 10 T cell receptor beta chains given below trace back to one sample, sequenced in a study of blood T cells in healthy people across ages. For the second PCR, which ran for about 6 to 11 cycles, a sample-barcoded 5' primer and a J-beta primer mix were used. MiXCR, run by TCRdb on the 5' RACE reads, gives a single entry per CDR3 protein. The sample contains more than 1,400,000 distinct CDR3 sequences, around 42% of which appear only once. The specimen sequenced was blood. The receptors were sampled from a woman between 18 and 29 years old in good health.

J is TRBJ2-7 and V is TRBV20-1, with D unresolved. V gave up 5 bases and J gave up 6 bases, with 8 bases separating them. CDR3 length: 10 residues. CDR1 and CDR2 from the germline V gene are DFQATT and SNEGSKA (reference sequence). The CDR3 sequence: CSAPRGEQYF. The CDR3 region has the DNA TGCAGTGCTCCCCGAGGCGAGCAGTACTTC.

This clonotype turned up a few times. The V call is TRBV7-9, the J call TRBJ2-7, with 8 bases matching TRBD1. The V gene's germline CDR1 is SEHNR and CDR2 FQNEAQ (reference sequence). This CDR3 has 15 amino acids. Trimming removed 5 bases from V and 4 bases from J; junction bases left unmatched: 10. Here the CDR3 reads CASSLTGVSTYEQYF. The CDR3 DNA reads TGTGCCAGCAGCCTGACAGGGGTGTCAACGTACGAGCAGTACTTC.

The sample holds many counts of this clonotype. The gene calls are TRBV3-1 and TRBJ2-7; D is possibly TRBD1 (6 bases). CDR1 is LGHDT and CDR2 is YNNKEL in the germline V gene (reference sequence). V was cut by 4 bases and J by 4 bases, with 17 bases left in between. CDR3 length: 15 amino acids. CDR3 region: CASSPGAHDGYEQYF. CDR3 nucleotides: TGTGCCAGCAGCCCAGGGGCACACGACGGTTACGAGCAGTACTTC.

This clonotype was detected a few times. CDR3 region: CASSARTDSTGNTIYF. The CDR3 nucleotides are TGTGCCAGCAGTGCCCGGACAGACTCTACTGGAAACACCATATATTTT. The chain couples TRBV25-1 to TRBJ1-3; TRBD1 might be the D (6 bases). The germline V and J ends were trimmed by 4 bases and 2 bases, with 15 bases remaining between them. The CDR3 is 16 amino acids. Looked up from germline, CDR1 is MGHDK and CDR2 is SYGVNS.

Worth noting for this clonotype: A single base separates this from a much larger clone, so it may be a read error. This rearrangement joins TRBV2 to TRBJ2-7; no clear D. Germline V CDR1 and CDR2: SNHLY, FYNNEI. V shed 6 bases and J shed 1 base, with 4 bases lying between them. The CDR3 has 11 residues. The CDR3 DNA is TGTGCCAGCAGGATGTCCTACGAGCAGTACTTC. This codes for CASRMSYEQYF.

V is TRBV7-2 and J is TRBJ1-1; 7 nucleotides align to TRBD1. Germline V gives CDR1 SGHTA, CDR2 FQGNSA. This CDR3 is built from 18 residues. J lost 0 bases, V lost 1 base, and 11 bases had no gene match. CDR3 region: CASSLVRGQLGVNTEAFF. The CDR3 DNA is TGTGCCAGCAGCTTAGTAAGGGGGCAACTGGGGGTGAACACTGAAGCTTTCTTT.

The gene calls are TRBV5-1 and TRBJ2-3, with D perhaps TRBD2 (6 bases). Germline CDR1 and CDR2: SGHRS and YFSETQ. The CDR3 covers 15 residues. Trimming removed 4 bases at V and 2 bases at J, with 14 bases between. The CDR3 sequence is CASSVGGSNTDTQYF. In DNA form, the CDR3 reads TGCGCCAGCAGCGTGGGGGGATCAAACACAGATACGCAGTATTTT.

This clonotype was recorded a few times. The rearrangement uses TRBV2 and TRBJ1-2; D is ambiguous. V dropped 2 bases and J dropped 2 bases, with 6 bases sitting between them. This CDR3 comprises 13 residues. CDR1 is SNHLY and CDR2 is FYNNEI in the germline V gene. CDR3 DNA: TGTGCCAGCAGTGAACACCCGAACTATGGCTACACCTTC. Its protein product is CASSEHPNYGYTF. The whole variable domain, filled in from reference TRBV2 and TRBJ1-2, reads EPEVTQTPSHQVTQMGQEVILRCVPISNHLYFYWYRQILGQKVEFLVSFYNNEISEKSEIFDDQFSVERPDGSNFTLKIRSTKLEDSAMYFCASSEHPNYGYTFGSGTRLTVV.

This chain connects TRBV9 to TRBJ1-5; D not certain. CDR3 length equals 13 residues. Trimming removed 3 bases from V and 5 bases from J, with 9 bases in between. CDR1 and CDR2 (germline): SGDLS, YYNGEE. The CDR3 sequence: CASSAHYDQPQHF. The CDR3 coding sequence is TGTGCCAGCAGCGCACATTACGATCAGCCCCAGCATTTT.

This clonotype was detected a few times. The CDR3 DNA reads as TGTGCCAGCAGCCGCCTCGCCCAGGCAGATACGCAGTATTTT. It codes for CASSRLAQADTQYF. The chain combines TRBV7-8 with TRBJ2-3, with D unclear. Germline V gives CDR1 SGHVS, CDR2 FQNEAQ. V lost 5 bases, J lost 4 bases, and 13 bases lay in between. The CDR3 loop spans 14 amino acids.